This T cell receptor (beta chain) stems from a study of blood T cells in healthy people across ages. Germline V gives CDR1 SGHRS, CDR2 YFSETQ. The CDR3 sequence is 17 residues long. V dropped 0 bases and J dropped 3; count of bases not matched to a gene: 9. The use of a sample-barcoded 5' primer and a J-beta primer mix characterized a second PCR of roughly 7 to 11 cycles. Tagging of each cDNA molecule was performed by a template-switch adaptor with 12 random nucleotides. In TCRdb, the 5' RACE reads were re-called with MiXCR into one record per CDR3 protein. The data show approximately 790,000 distinct CDR3 sequences, less than 80% seen once.

The V gene is TRBV5-1, the J gene TRBJ1-5, with 7 bases lining up with TRBD1. The TCR originated in a man aged 30-40 years in good health. The sample taken for sequencing was blood. CDR3 DNA sequence: TGCGCCAGCAGCTTGGGCCCTACAGGGGCCCTCAATCAGCCCCAGCATTTT. Encoded protein: CASSLGPTGALNQPQHF.